This record looks at one T cell receptor beta chain sequence and its context. No antigen is known for it. This sample was taken from a study of shared clonotypes between healthy human individuals. Profiling relied on immunoSEQ multiplex PCR, and the TCRdb table lists in-frame clones only, not all of them. Of about a million clones listed, about 74% are singletons. Study-wide points: Despite large depth, sorted-subset datasets appeared incompletely sequenced.

This CDR3 region has 13 residues. V was pared by 4 bases and J by 6 bases, with 7 bases of the junction left unmatched. Germline V gene lookup returns CDR1 SGHNT and CDR2 YYREEE (reference sequence). The V gene is TRBV5-4, the J gene TRBJ2-7; 7 nucleotides align to TRBD1. The source is a man aged 18 to 30 in good health. The sequencing input was memory CD4+ T cells sorted from blood. Subset denoted: CD45RA-negative fraction. The CDR3 reads CASSDDRVGEQYF. CDR3 bases: TGTGCCAGCAGCGATGACAGGGTGGGCGAGCAGTACTTC.